A selection of T cell receptor beta chains follows, all from one sample in a study of T cells in Graves' hyperthyroidism and ophthalmopathy. In TCRdb, the multiplex PCR reads were re-called with MiXCR into one record per CDR3 protein. The table includes 500,000 to 650,000 distinct CDR3 sequences, about 20% detected once. The sequenced sample was blood. These receptors originate from a man aged 40-49 years with Graves' ophthalmopathy. The CDR3 runs from the conserved cysteine through the conserved F or W. D genes are given only for firm matches. Expanded clones get a size class; other rows say once, few or many, or leave the size out.

TRBV7-3	TRBJ2-6	NA	TRBD2	TGTGCCAGCAGCTCAGGACTAGCGGGGGGGCCGGCTGGGGCCAACGTCCTGACTTTC	CASSSGLAGGPAGANVLTF
TRBV3-1	TRBJ1-5	many	TRBD1	TGTGCCAGCAGCCAATCAGGGGGCAGCAATCAGCCCCAGCATTTT	CASSQSGGSNQPQHF
TRBV20-1	TRBJ2-7	few	NA	TGCAGTGCTAGAGATCAGAATGCGGGCCTCTCCTACGAGCAGTACTTC	CSARDQNAGLSYEQYF
TRBV6-1	TRBJ2-3	many	NA	TGTGCCAGCAGCCCGGTGGATACGCAGTATTTT	CASSPVDTQYF
TRBV11-2	TRBJ1-3	NA	TRBD1	TGTGCCAGCAGGGACAGGGCTGGAAACACCATATATTTT	CASRDRAGNTIYF
TRBV15	TRBJ2-7	few	TRBD2	TGTGCCACCAGCAGAGCGGGAGGGTCCTACGAGCAGTACTTC	CATSRAGGSYEQYF
TRBV5-1	TRBJ1-6	few	NA	TGCGCCAGCAGCTTGGTCGCGCAGAAATTTAATTCACCCCTCCACTTT	CASSLVAQKFNSPLHF
TRBV28	TRBJ1-5	few	TRBD1	TGTGCCAGCAGGGAGGACAGGCGGGGGCAGCCCCAGCATTTT	CASREDRRGQPQHF
TRBV29-1	TRBJ2-5	few	TRBD2	TGCAGCGTTGATCGGCTAGCGGGGAACCAAGAGACCCAGTACTTC	CSVDRLAGNQETQYF
TRBV29-1	TRBJ1-1	NA	TRBD1	TGCAGCGTAGAAAGGACAGGGAGAACTGAAGCTTTCTTT	CSVERTGRTEAFF
TRBV6-9	TRBJ1-1	few	NA	TGTGCCAGCAGTTACAAGGCGGACGCTGAAGCTTTCTTT	CASSYKADAEAFF
TRBV2	TRBJ1-3	many	TRBD1	TGTGCCAGCAGGGCGACAGGGTTCTCAAACACCATATATTTT	CASRATGFSNTIYF
TRBV6-1	TRBJ2-7	many	NA	TGTGCCAGCAGTGAAGTGAGGCGCGAGCAGTACTTC	CASSEVRREQYF
TRBV11-2	TRBJ2-1	NA	NA	TGTGCCAGCAGCCCAGGACTCCGGACCGACTACAATGAGCAGTTCTTC	CASSPGLRTDYNEQFF
TRBV19	TRBJ2-7	few	TRBD2	TGTGCCAGTAGTTTTCTAGCGGGAGGGCCCCGGGAGCAGTACTTC	CASSFLAGGPREQYF
TRBV6-2/TRBV6-3	TRBJ1-1	NA	NA	TGTGCCAGCAGTAAAATCAACACTGAAGCTTTCTTT	CASSKINTEAFF
TRBV29-1	TRBJ1-1	many	TRBD1	TGCAGCGTCGCCGACAGGGGCCCTATGAACACTGAAGCTTTCTTT	CSVADRGPMNTEAFF
TRBV7-2	TRBJ2-1	many	NA	TGTGCCAGCAGCCTTAGGGCGGCCAGCTCCTACAATGAGCAGTTCTTC	CASSLRAASSYNEQFF
TRBV5-1	TRBJ2-1	NA	NA	TGCGCCAGCAGCTTGGGCGTAACAGGCATCGTAAAGTACAATGAGCAGTTCTTC	CASSLGVTGIVKYNEQFF
TRBV10-3	TRBJ2-7	few	TRBD1	TGTGCCATCAGTGACCCCTCCGGGACAGGGAAATACGAGCAGTACTTC	CAISDPSGTGKYEQYF
TRBV27	TRBJ2-1	many	TRBD2	TGTGCCAGCAGTCCACGTGGGCTAGCGGGAGTAAATGAGCAGTTCTTC	CASSPRGLAGVNEQFF
TRBV2	TRBJ1-5	few	TRBD1	TGTGCCAGCAGTGAAAGACAGGGGACGAATCAGCCCCAGCATTTT	CASSERQGTNQPQHF
TRBV9	TRBJ1-2	NA	NA	TGTGCCAGCAGCCCCTTCCCGGGACCTAGTGGCTACACCTTC	CASSPFPGPSGYTF
TRBV7-2	TRBJ2-2	NA	NA	TGTGCCAGCAGCTTAACTTTGAACACCGGGGAGCTGTTTTTT	CASSLTLNTGELFF
TRBV20-1	TRBJ1-2	few	NA	TGCAGTGCTAGAGATCCAGGGACTAGAGGGAGAGAAGGTGGCTACACCTTC	CSARDPGTRGREGGYTF
TRBV7-9	TRBJ2-2	few	NA	TGTGCCAGCATCTATAATACCGGGGAGCTGTTTTTT	CASIYNTGELFF
TRBV30	TRBJ1-5	many	TRBD1	TGTGCCTGGAGTGTGGGACAGTATCTCCAGCATTTT	CAWSVGQYLQHF
TRBV27	TRBJ2-7	NA	TRBD2	TGTGCCAGCAGTGCTCTAGCGGGAGCTTACGAGCAGTACTTC	CASSALAGAYEQYF
TRBV2	TRBJ2-7	many	TRBD1	TGTGCCAGCAAGGGACAGGCATACTACGAGCAGTACTTC	CASKGQAYYEQYF
TRBV18	TRBJ1-6	few	NA	TGTGCCAGCTCACCTCGACAGGACTCAAACTCACCCCTCCACTTT	CASSPRQDSNSPLHF
TRBV6-2/TRBV6-3	TRBJ2-1	NA	NA	TGTGCCAGCAGCCCAGATGGTCGGTACAATGAGCAGTTCTTC	CASSPDGRYNEQFF
TRBV18	TRBJ1-2	many	TRBD1	TGTGCCAGCTCGCTACAGGGGGCAGATGGCTACACCTTC	CASSLQGADGYTF
TRBV6-1	TRBJ2-1	NA	TRBD2	TGTGCCAGCAGGCGGGGACTAGCGGGGGGATTTAACTACAATGAGCAGTTCTTC	CASRRGLAGGFNYNEQFF
TRBV10-3	TRBJ2-7	NA	NA	TGTGCCATCAGTGAAGCGGCAGAGAAATACGAGCAGTACTTC	CAISEAAEKYEQYF
TRBV4-3	TRBJ1-5	once	NA	TGCGCCAGCAGCCAAGATACGCAGGGTCATCAGCCCCAGCATTTT	CASSQDTQGHQPQHF
TRBV5-1	TRBJ1-4	NA	NA	TGCGCCAGCAGCTTAGATTCTAATGGAAAACTGTTTTTT	CASSLDSNGKLFF
TRBV5-1	TRBJ2-7	many	TRBD2	TGCGCCAGCAGCTCTAATCCAGCCGGGACTAGCTCCTACGAGCAGTACTTC	CASSSNPAGTSSYEQYF
TRBV5-1	TRBJ1-1	NA	TRBD1	TGCGCCAGCAGCCAAGAATTTAGGACAGGGAGTGAAGCTTTCTTT	CASSQEFRTGSEAFF